This TCR beta chain was recovered during a study of beta chain features in type 1 diabetes. Study-wide points: Insertion counts at VDJ junctions were lower in type 1 diabetes patients, who also showed more deletions there. All four CD4+ subsets of Type 1 diabetes patients contained TCRB CDR3s that were moderately but significantly shorter. HLA influence on TCRB rearrangement stayed unresolved here.

As for this clone: Its specificity is unknown.

What was sequenced were expressed TCRB transcripts, since all of the isolated RNA had been reverse transcribed. The assay was immunoSEQ multiplex PCR, and TCRdb's table has in-frame clones only and misses some. In the table there are some 900,000 clones, under 20% of which are singletons. Specimen: naive CD4+ T cells from blood. This TCR was recovered from a woman between 18 and 29 years old in good health.

CDR3 bases: TGTGCCAGTAGTCCGGAAATGGGACGTCTTAGCAATCAGCCCCAGCATTTT. Encoded protein: CASSPEMGRLSNQPQHF. The genes are TRBV19 and TRBJ1-5; a possible D gene is TRBD1 (5 bases). V was clipped by 5 bases and J by 0 bases, with 17 bases between them. Germline V gene data show CDR1 as LNHDA and CDR2 as SQIVND (reference sequence). The CDR3 covers 17 residues.